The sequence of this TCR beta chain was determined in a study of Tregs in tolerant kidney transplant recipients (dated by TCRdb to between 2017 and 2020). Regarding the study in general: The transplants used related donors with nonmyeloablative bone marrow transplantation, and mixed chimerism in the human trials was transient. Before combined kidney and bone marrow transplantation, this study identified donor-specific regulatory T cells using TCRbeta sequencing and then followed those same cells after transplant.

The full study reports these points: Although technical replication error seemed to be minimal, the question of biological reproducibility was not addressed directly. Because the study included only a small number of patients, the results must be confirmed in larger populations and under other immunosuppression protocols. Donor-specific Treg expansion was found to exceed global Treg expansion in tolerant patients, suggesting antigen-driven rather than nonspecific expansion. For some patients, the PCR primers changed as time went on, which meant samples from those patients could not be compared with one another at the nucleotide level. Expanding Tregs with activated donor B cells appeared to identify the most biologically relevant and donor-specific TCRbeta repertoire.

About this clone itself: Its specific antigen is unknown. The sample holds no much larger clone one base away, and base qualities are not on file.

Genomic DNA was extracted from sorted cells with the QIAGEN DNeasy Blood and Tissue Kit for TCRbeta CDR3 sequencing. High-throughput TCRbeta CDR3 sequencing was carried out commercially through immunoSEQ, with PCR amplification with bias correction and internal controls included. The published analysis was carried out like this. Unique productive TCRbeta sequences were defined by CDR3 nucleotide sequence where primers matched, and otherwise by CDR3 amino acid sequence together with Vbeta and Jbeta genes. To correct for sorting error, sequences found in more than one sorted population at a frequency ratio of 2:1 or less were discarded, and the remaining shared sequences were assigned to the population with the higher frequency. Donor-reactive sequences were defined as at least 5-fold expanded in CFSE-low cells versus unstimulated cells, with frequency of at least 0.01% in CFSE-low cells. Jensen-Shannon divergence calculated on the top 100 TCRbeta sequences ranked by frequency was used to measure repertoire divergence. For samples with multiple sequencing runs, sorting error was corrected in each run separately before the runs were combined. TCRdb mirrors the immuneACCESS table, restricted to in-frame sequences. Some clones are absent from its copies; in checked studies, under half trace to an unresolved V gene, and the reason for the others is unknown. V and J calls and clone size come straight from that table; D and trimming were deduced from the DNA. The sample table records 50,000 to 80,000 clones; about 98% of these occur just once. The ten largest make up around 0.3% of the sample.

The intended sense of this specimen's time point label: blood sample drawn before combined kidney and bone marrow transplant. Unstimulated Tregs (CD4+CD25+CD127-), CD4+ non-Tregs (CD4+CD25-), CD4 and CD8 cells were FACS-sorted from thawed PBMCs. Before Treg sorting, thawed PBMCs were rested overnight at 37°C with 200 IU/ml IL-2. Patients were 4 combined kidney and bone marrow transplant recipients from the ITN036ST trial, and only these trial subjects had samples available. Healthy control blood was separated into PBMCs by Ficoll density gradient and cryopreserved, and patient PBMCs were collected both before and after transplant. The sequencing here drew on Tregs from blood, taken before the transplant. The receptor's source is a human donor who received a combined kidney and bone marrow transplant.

In nucleotide form, the sequence is TGTGCCAGCAGCTCAGGACAGTTCTATGGCTACACCTTC. Its amino acids are CASSSGQFYGYTF. The V and J segments used are TRBV7-2 and TRBJ1-2; the D gene is perhaps TRBD1, from 6 matching bases. The CDR3 covers 13 residues, taking in both the cysteine and the phenylalanine. Only the CDR3 part of the read is kept: 39 bases, read in frame from the first base. Trimming at the junction amounts to 4 bases on V and 4 bases on J, and the germline ends lie 10 bases apart. Looking up the germline V gene yields CDR1 SGHTA and CDR2 FQGNSA.